This T cell receptor beta chain was sequenced in a study of Ad26.COV2.S vaccination and SARS-CoV-2 variants. Across the whole study: Once or twice, 56 days apart, Ad26.COV2.S was delivered intramuscularly. Notes on the study in general: Vaccinees and placebo recipients showed similar non-spike TCR breadth. The TCR breadth and depth analyses may have understated or missed part of the total T cell responses.

With respect to this clone: Its cognate antigen is unknown.

Treatment: 15 to 20 received Ad26.COV2.S at low or high dose, single or two shots; about 5 received placebo; per-sample allocation not given. The study sampled participants on day 63 after the first vaccine or placebo injection. The method was immunoSEQ multiplex PCR; TCRdb's version includes in-frame clones alone and lacks a portion of them. The table shows 410,000 or so clones, with around 92% occurring only once. V was clipped by 1 base and J by 2 bases, with 6 bases between them. Germline CDR1 SGHTA, CDR2 FQGNSA. This CDR3 comprises 14 residues. The chain uses TRBV7-2 and TRBJ1-3; maybe TRBD1 (6 bases). The sequenced sample was peripheral blood, obtained in a trial of Ad26.COV2.S vaccine versus placebo. This receptor was obtained from a person between 18 and 59 years old who received the Ad26.COV2.S COVID-19 vaccine or a placebo. CDR3 nucleotide sequence: TGTGCCAGCAGCTTAGGGACAGCTGGAAACACCATATATTTT. It codes for CASSLGTAGNTIYF.